This record concerns one TCR beta chain sequence. Only in-frame clones appear in the TCRdb table, and some are missing; sequencing was by immunoSEQ multiplex PCR. The sample comprises tens of thousands of clones, roughly 98% of which are singletons, and approximately 0.17% rests with the top ten. The record originates from a study of technical replicates of blood from several donors. The CDR3 loop spans 14 amino acids. Germline CDR1 is WNHNN and CDR2 is SYGVQD (reference sequence). The germline V and J ends were trimmed by 3 bases and 5 bases, with 11 bases remaining between them. The sequence derives from a human donor in good health. The chain recombines TRBV10-1 with TRBJ2-1; D remains unclear. Sequencing used T cells isolated from PBMCs. The CDR3 protein is CASSEHTEDNEQFF. The CDR3 nucleotides are TGCGCCAGCAGTGAACACACCGAGGACAATGAGCAGTTCTTC.